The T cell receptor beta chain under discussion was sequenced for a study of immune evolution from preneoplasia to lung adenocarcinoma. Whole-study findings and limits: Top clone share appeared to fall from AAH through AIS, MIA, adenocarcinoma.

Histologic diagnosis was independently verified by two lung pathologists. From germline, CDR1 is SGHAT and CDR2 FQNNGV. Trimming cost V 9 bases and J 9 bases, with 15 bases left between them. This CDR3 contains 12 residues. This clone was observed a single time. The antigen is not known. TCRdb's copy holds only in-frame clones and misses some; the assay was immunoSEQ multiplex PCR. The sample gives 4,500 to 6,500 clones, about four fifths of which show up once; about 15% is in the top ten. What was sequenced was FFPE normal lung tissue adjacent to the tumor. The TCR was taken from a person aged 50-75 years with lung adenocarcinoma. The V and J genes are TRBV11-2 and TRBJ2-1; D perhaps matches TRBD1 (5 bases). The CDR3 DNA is TGTGCCAGTTCACCAGGGTGGGGTGAGCAGTTCTTC. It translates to CASSPGWGEQFF.